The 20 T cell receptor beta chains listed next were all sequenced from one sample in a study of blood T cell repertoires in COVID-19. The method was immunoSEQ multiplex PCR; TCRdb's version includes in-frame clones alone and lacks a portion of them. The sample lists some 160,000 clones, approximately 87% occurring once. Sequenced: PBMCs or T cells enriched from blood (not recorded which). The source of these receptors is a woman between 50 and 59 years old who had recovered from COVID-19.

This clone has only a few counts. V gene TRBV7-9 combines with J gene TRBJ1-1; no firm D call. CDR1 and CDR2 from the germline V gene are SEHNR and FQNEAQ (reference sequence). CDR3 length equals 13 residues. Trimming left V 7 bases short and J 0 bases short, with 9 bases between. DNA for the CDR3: TGTGCCAGCACCCCGGAGATGAACACTGAAGCTTTCTTT. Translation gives CASTPEMNTEAFF.

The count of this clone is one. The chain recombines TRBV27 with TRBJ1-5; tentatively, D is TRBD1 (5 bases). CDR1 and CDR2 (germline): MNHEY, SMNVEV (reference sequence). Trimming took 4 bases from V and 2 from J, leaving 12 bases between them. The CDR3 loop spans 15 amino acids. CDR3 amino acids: CASSWGRWGNQPQHF. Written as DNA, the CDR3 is TGTGCCAGCAGTTGGGGGAGGTGGGGCAATCAGCCCCAGCATTTT.

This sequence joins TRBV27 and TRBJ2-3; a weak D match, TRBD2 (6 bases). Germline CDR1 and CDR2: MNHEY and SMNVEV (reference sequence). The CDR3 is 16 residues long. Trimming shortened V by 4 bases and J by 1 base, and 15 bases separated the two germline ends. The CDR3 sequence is CASSSQRAVGTDTQYF. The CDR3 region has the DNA TGTGCCAGCAGTTCTCAGCGGGCGGTCGGCACAGATACGCAGTATTTT.

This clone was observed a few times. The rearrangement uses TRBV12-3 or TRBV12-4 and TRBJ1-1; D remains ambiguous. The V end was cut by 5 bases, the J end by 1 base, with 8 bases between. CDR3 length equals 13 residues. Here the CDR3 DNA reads TGTGCCAGCAGTCTGGTCGGGAACACTGAAGCTTTCTTT. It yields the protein CASSLVGNTEAFF.

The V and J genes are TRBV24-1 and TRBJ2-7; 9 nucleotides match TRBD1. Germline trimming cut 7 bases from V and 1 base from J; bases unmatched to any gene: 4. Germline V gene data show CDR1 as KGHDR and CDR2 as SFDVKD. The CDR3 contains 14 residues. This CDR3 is CATRPGTGSYEQYF. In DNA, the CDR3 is TGTGCCACCAGGCCCGGGACAGGGTCCTACGAGCAGTACTTC.

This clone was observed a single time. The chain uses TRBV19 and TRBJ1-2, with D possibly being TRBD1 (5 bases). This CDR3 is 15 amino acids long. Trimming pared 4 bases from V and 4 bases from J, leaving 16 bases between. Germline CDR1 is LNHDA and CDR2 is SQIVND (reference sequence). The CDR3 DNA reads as TGTGCCAGTAGTAGGGGGGGAGGGGCCCCCTATGGCTACACCTTC. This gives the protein CASSRGGGAPYGYTF.

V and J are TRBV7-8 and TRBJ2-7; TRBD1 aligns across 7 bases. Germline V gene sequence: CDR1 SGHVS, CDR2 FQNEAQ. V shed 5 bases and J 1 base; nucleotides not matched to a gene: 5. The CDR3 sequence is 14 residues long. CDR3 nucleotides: TGTGCCAGCAGCCTCCGGGACAGTTCCTACGAGCAGTACTTC. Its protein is CASSLRDSSYEQYF.

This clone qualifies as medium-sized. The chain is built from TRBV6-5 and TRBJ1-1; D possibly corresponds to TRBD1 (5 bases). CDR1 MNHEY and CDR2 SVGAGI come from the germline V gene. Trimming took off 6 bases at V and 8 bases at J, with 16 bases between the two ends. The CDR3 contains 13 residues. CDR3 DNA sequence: TGTGCCAGCAGACTACGAGAGGGACTCGAAGCTTTCTTT. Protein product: CASRLREGLEAFF.

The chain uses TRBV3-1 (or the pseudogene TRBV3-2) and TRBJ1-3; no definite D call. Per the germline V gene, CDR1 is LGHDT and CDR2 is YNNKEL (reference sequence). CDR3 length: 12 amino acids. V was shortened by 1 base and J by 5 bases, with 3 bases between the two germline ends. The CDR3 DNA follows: TGTGCCAGCAGCCAAGTAAGAAACACCATATATTTT. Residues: CASSQVRNTIYF.

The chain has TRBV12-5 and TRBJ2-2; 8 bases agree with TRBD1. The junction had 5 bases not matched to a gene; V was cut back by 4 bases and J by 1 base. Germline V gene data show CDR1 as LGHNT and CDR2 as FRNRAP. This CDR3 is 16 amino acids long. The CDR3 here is CASGWTGKGNTGELFF. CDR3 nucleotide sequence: TGTGCTAGTGGTTGGACAGGGAAGGGGAACACCGGGGAGCTGTTTTTT.

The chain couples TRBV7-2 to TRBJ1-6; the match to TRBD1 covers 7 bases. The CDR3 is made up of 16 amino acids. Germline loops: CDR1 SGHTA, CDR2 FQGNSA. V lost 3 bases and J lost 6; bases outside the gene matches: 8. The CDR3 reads CASSLAPGGFNSPLHF. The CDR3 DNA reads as TGTGCCAGCAGCTTGGCCCCAGGGGGTTTTAATTCACCCCTCCACTTT.

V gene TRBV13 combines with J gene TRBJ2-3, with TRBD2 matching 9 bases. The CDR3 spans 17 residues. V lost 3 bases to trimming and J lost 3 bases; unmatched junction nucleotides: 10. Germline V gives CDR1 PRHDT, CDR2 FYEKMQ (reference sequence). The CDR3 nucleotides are TGTGCCAGCAGCTTTAAGATGGCGGGGGGGCCGACAGATACGCAGTATTTT. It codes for CASSFKMAGGPTDTQYF.

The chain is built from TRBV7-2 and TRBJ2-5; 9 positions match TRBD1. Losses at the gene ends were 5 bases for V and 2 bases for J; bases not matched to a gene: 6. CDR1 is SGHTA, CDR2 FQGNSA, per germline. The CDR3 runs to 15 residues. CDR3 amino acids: CASSTRDRAQETQYF. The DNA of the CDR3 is TGTGCCAGCAGCACGCGGGACAGGGCGCAAGAGACCCAGTACTTC.

For the CDR3, the DNA is TGTGCCAGCAGCCTATACCCCCATTCGACTAGCGCGAGGACCCAGTACTTC. The encoded protein is CASSLYPHSTSARTQYF. The J gene is TRBJ2-5, the V gene TRBV11-2; 8 nucleotides line up with TRBD2. The CDR3 runs 17 residues. Germline CDR1 SGHAT, CDR2 FQNNGV. After removal of 5 bases from V and 7 bases from J, the junction contained 18 bases not matched to a gene.

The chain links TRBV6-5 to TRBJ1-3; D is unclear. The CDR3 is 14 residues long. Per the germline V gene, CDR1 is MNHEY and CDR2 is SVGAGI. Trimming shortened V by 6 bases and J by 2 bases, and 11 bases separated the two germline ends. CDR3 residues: CASRRGRTGNTIYF. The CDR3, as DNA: TGTGCCAGCAGGCGGGGAAGGACTGGAAACACCATATATTTT.

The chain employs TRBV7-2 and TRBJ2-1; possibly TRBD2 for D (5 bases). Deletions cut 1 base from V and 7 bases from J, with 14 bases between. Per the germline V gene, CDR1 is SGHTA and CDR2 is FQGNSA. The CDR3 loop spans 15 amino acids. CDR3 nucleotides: TGTGCCAGCAGCTTAGTCGGCGGGCTAGGTAATGAGCAGTTCTTC. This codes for CASSLVGGLGNEQFF.

The CDR3 sequence is CASSYLGQPQETQYF. Written as DNA, the CDR3 is TGTGCCAGCAGTTACTTGGGACAGCCTCAAGAGACCCAGTACTTC. V gene TRBV6-5 combines with J gene TRBJ2-5; TRBD1 matches 7 bases. V gave up 1 base and J gave up 2 bases; unmatched junction bases: 4. Germline values: CDR1 MNHEY, CDR2 SVGAGI. This CDR3 spans 15 amino acids.

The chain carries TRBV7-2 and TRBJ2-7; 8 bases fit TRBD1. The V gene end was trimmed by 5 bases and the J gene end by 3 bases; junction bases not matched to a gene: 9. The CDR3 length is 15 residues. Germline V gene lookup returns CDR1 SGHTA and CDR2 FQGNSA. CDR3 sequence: CASSPDRDLYYEQYF. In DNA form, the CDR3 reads TGTGCCAGCAGCCCGGACAGGGATTTATACTACGAGCAGTACTTC. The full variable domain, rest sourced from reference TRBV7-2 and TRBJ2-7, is GAGVSQSPSNKVTEKGKDVELRCDPISGHTALYWYRQSLGQGLEFLIYFQGNSAPDKSGLPSDRFSAERTGGSVSTLTIQRTQQEDSAVYLCASSPDRDLYYEQYFGPGTRLTVT.

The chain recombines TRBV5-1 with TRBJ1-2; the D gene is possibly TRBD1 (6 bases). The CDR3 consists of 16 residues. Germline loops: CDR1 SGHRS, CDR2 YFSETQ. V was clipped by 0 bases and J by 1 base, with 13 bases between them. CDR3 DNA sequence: TGCGCCAGCAGCTTGGCGGCCGACAGGTTTAACTATGGCTACACCTTC. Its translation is CASSLAADRFNYGYTF.

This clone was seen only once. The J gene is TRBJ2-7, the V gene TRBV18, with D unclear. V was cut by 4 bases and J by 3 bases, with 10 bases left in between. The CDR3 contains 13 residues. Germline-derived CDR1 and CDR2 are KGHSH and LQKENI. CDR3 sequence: CASSLGVGYEQYF. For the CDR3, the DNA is TGTGCCAGCTCACTGGGCGTCGGCTACGAGCAGTACTTC.